These 16 T cell receptor beta chains came from one sample sequenced in a study of T cells in Graves' hyperthyroidism and ophthalmopathy. Amplified TCR beta CDR3 regions derived from RNA transcripts. First-round RT-PCR targeting the TCR CDR3 was performed with the HTBI primer set. TCRdb re-called the multiplex PCR reads with MiXCR, one entry per CDR3 protein. The sample shows roughly 630,000 distinct CDR3 sequences, approximately 14% of them seen only once. Sequenced: blood. The receptors shown here come from a woman aged 25-40 years with Graves' hyperthyroidism.

This clonotype has more than one count but fewer than ten. This rearrangement joins TRBV3-1 to TRBJ2-3; TRBD2 matches 14 bases. This CDR3 spans 19 amino acids. J was trimmed by 6 bases and V by 1 base; bases with no gene match: 12. Germline loops: CDR1 LGHDT, CDR2 YNNKEL (reference sequence). The CDR3 here is CASSQGRIGTSGRTDTQYF. Written as DNA, the CDR3 is TGTGCCAGCAGCCAAGGAAGGATTGGGACTAGCGGGAGAACGGATACGCAGTATTTT.

The chain links TRBV6-2 or TRBV6-3 to TRBJ2-2; D gene ambiguous. V lost 3 bases and J lost 6, with 11 bases in between. Germline CDR1 MNHEY, CDR2 SVGEGT. This CDR3 has 14 amino acids. The CDR3 nucleotides read TGTGCCAGCAGTTATATCTCTAGTTCCGGGGAGCTGTTTTTT. The encoded protein is CASSYISSSGELFF.

There are many counts of this clonotype. The chain uses TRBV29-1 and TRBJ2-2; D unclear. The CDR3 loop spans 11 amino acids. Germline values: CDR1 SQVTM, CDR2 ANQGSEA. V lost 5 bases and J 1 base, leaving 2 bases between the germline ends. This chain's CDR3 is CSVLNTGELFF. The CDR3, as DNA: TGCAGCGTTCTGAACACCGGGGAGCTGTTTTTT.

This clonotype came up many times. The V and J genes are TRBV11-2 and TRBJ2-3; 9 nucleotides line up with TRBD2. The germline gives CDR1 SGHAT, CDR2 FQNNGV. Trimming removed 3 bases from V and 5 bases from J; junction bases left unmatched: 3. The CDR3 length is 14 residues. The CDR3: CASSLTSGGDTQYF. Here the CDR3 DNA reads TGTGCCAGCAGCTTGACTAGCGGAGGAGATACGCAGTATTTT.

The V gene is TRBV12-3 or TRBV12-4, the J gene TRBJ2-7, with 10 bases matching TRBD2. The CDR3 loop spans 15 amino acids. Germline trimming cut 7 bases from V and 2 bases from J; bases unmatched to any gene: 8. This CDR3 is CASTPWGTSAYEQYF. The CDR3 DNA is TGTGCCAGCACCCCATGGGGGACTAGCGCCTACGAGCAGTACTTC.

The chain recombines TRBV15 with TRBJ2-1, with TRBD2 identical over 7 bases. With V trimmed by 0 bases and J by 12 bases, 5 bases remained unmatched. The CDR3 length is 13 residues. Germline V gene sequence: CDR1 LNHNV, CDR2 YYDKDF (reference sequence). The CDR3 nucleotides are TGTGCCACCAGCAGAGACCTAGCGGCTGGGCAGTTCTTC. It encodes CATSRDLAAGQFF.

This clonotype came up a few times. The chain carries TRBV12-5 and TRBJ2-7; possible D gene TRBD2, 5 bases. V gave up 3 bases and J gave up 2 bases, with 8 bases separating them. This CDR3 comprises 13 residues. CDR1 is LGHNT and CDR2 is FRNRAP in the germline V gene. The CDR3 DNA is TGTGCTAGTGGTTTCGGGGAGACCTACGAGCAGTACTTC. Amino acids: CASGFGETYEQYF.

The chain recombines TRBV15 with TRBJ2-5; weak D call: TRBD2 (5 bases). In germline, CDR1 is LNHNV, CDR2 YYDKDF (reference sequence). CDR3 length equals 13 residues. Trimming pared 5 bases from V and 5 bases from J, leaving 12 bases between. CDR3 amino acids: CATSHHGGETQYF. The CDR3 DNA reads as TGTGCCACCAGCCACCACGGCGGGGAGACCCAGTACTTC.

This clonotype was seen more than once but under ten times. This chain connects TRBV7-3 to TRBJ2-3; TRBD1 might be the D (6 bases). Near its end, the DNA agrees better with TRBJ1-5, so the J call may be wrong. Germline V lookup: CDR1 SGHTA, CDR2 FQGTGA. CDR3 length equals 15 residues. CDR3 nucleotides: TGTGCCAGCAGCCCGAGGGGGATTAGCACAGATACGCAGCATTTT. Translating it yields CASSPRGISTDTQHF.

In this sample, this clonotype turned up a few times. The rearrangement links TRBV6-6 to TRBJ1-1; D ambiguous. This CDR3 has 11 amino acids. Germline V gene data show CDR1 as MNHNY and CDR2 as SVGAGI (reference sequence). V gave up 2 bases and J gave up 8 bases, with 6 bases separating them. This chain's CDR3 is CASSYGGEAFF. For the CDR3, the DNA is TGTGCCAGCAGTTACGGCGGGGAAGCTTTCTTT.

The sample holds many counts of this clonotype. The chain links TRBV28 to TRBJ2-1; 12 positions agree with TRBD2. CDR3 size: 15 residues. Trimming at V came to 6 bases and at J to 9 bases, leaving 9 bases not matched to a gene. Germline-derived CDR1 and CDR2 are MDHEN and SYDVKM. CDR3 sequence (DNA): TGTGCCAGCAGCTTACTAGCGGGAGGTCGGGGTGAGCAGTTCTTC. Translated: CASSLLAGGRGEQFF. The entire variable domain, with the rest obtained from reference TRBV28 and TRBJ2-1, is as follows: DVKVTQSSRYLVKRTGEKVFLECVQDMDHENMFWYRQDPGLGLRLIYFSYDVKMKEKGDIPEGYSVSREKKERFSLILESASTNQTSMYLCASSLLAGGRGEQFFGPGTRLTVL.

This chain connects TRBV30 to TRBJ2-1; D might be TRBD2 (6 bases). Trimming shortened V by 4 bases and J by 9 bases, and 13 bases separated the two germline ends. CDR3 length: 12 residues. Looked up from germline, CDR1 is GTSNPN and CDR2 is SVGIG (reference sequence). In nucleotides, the CDR3 is TGTGCCTGGAACACCGGGGGAGGTGAGCAGTTCTTC. Translating it yields CAWNTGGGEQFF.

This clonotype occurred many times. This rearrangement joins TRBV11-2 to TRBJ2-5; D perhaps matches TRBD1 (6 bases). From germline, CDR1 is SGHAT and CDR2 FQNNGV. This CDR3 has 15 residues. With 0 bases removed from V and 6 bases from J, the gap between germline ends came to 14 bases. CDR3 DNA sequence: TGTGCCAGCAGCTTAGATCCCCAAGGGGGACAGACCCAGTACTTC. This sequence encodes CASSLDPQGGQTQYF.

V usage is TRBV27 and J usage is TRBJ2-1; 9 bases fit TRBD2. The CDR3 spans 17 residues. Germline V gene sequence: CDR1 MNHEY, CDR2 SMNVEV (reference sequence). Trimming removed 5 bases from V and 5 bases from J; junction bases left unmatched: 13. Here the CDR3 reads CASSLSLAGVRNNEQFF. The CDR3 DNA reads TGTGCCAGCAGTCTGTCCTTAGCGGGAGTAAGAAACAATGAGCAGTTCTTC.

In this sample, this clonotype turned up once. The chain uses TRBV4-3 and TRBJ1-6; D unclear. CDR1 and CDR2 from the germline V gene are LGHNA and YSLEER. The ends were cut back, 4 bases at V and 7 bases at J, with 11 bases in the middle. The CDR3 length is 14 residues. The CDR3 bases are TGCGCCAGCAGCCGGACTAGCGGGAATTCACCCCTCCACTTT. The encoded protein is CASSRTSGNSPLHF.

This clonotype was seen repeatedly, ten times or more. V is TRBV6-2 or TRBV6-3 and J is TRBJ2-1; a weak D match, TRBD2 (5 bases). The V gene lost 6 bases and the J gene lost 0 bases, with 15 bases spanning the gap. Per the germline V gene, CDR1 is MNHEY and CDR2 is SVGEGT. The length of the CDR3 is 16 residues. CDR3 amino acids: CASRTSLARSYNEQFF. CDR3 nucleotide sequence: TGTGCCAGCAGAACCTCTCTAGCTCGCTCCTACAATGAGCAGTTCTTC.